The 15 T cell receptor beta chains reported below all come from one sample, sequenced in a study of T cell responses to AZD1222 COVID-19 vaccine. Assay used: immunoSEQ multiplex PCR; TCRdb lists only in-frame clones, some missing. The data contain 150,000 to 200,000 clones, just over 90% of them singletons. Source: peripheral blood, taken 28 days after the second AZD1222 dose. The receptors were sampled from an adult who received the AZD1222 COVID-19 vaccine.

The chain joins TRBV27 to TRBJ1-2; possibly TRBD1 for D (6 bases). Germline lookup yields CDR1 MNHEY and CDR2 SMNVEV (reference sequence). The V end lost 2 bases, the J end lost 4 bases, and 14 bases lay between the germline ends. The CDR3 sequence is 15 residues long. The CDR3 bases are TGTGCCAGCAGTTTAGGGGGGGGCGCTAGCTATGGCTACACCTTC. Amino acid sequence: CASSLGGGASYGYTF.

The chain carries TRBV4-1 and TRBJ1-4, with D perhaps TRBD1 (5 bases). The CDR3 is 15 amino acids. The V gene's germline CDR1 is MGHRA and CDR2 YSYEKL. V was pared by 4 bases and J by 8 bases, with 17 bases between. Written as DNA, the CDR3 is TGCGCCAGCAGCCGATTCGTAGGGGCAGGAGAAAAACTGTTTTTT. Protein sequence: CASSRFVGAGEKLFF.

V and J are TRBV5-5 and TRBJ2-1; TRBD1 agrees at 7 bases. CDR3 length: 15 residues. Trimming cost V 4 bases and J 0 bases; bases outside gene matches: 4. Per the germline V gene, CDR1 is SGHKS and CDR2 is YYEKEE (reference sequence). CDR3 amino acids: CASSPGQSSYNEQFF. CDR3 in DNA: TGTGCCAGCAGCCCGGGACAGAGCTCCTACAATGAGCAGTTCTTC.

This chain connects TRBV27 to TRBJ1-2; 8 bases match TRBD1. From germline, CDR1 is MNHEY and CDR2 SMNVEV (reference sequence). CDR3 size: 15 residues. After removal of 0 bases from V and 3 bases from J, the junction contained 3 bases not matched to a gene. The CDR3 DNA sequence: TGTGCCAGCAGTTTATCGACAGGGGCCCACTATGGCTACACCTTC. It yields the protein CASSLSTGAHYGYTF.

The rearrangement links TRBV5-5 to TRBJ2-5; 14 nucleotides agree with TRBD2. This CDR3 has 19 residues. CDR1 is SGHKS, CDR2 YYEKEE, per germline (reference sequence). V trimming: 4 bases; J trimming: 5 bases; junction bases outside the gene matches: 16. The CDR3 loop is CASSPGTSGSWVGGETQYF. The CDR3 nucleotides are TGTGCCAGCAGCCCTGGGACTAGCGGGAGCTGGGTAGGAGGGGAGACCCAGTACTTC.

J is TRBJ1-2 and V is TRBV3-1 (or the pseudogene TRBV3-2); D perhaps matches TRBD1 (5 bases). V gave up 3 bases and J gave up 4 bases, with 15 bases separating them. Germline CDR1 and CDR2: LGHDT and YNNKEL (reference sequence). The CDR3 totals 15 residues. The CDR3: CASSQTGTDGYGYTF. The CDR3 nucleotides read TGTGCCAGCAGCCAGACCGGGACGGACGGCTATGGCTACACCTTC.

The rearrangement links TRBV4-1 to TRBJ1-6; maybe TRBD1 (6 bases). CDR3 size: 14 residues. Between the trimmed V and J ends, which lost 7 bases and 7 bases, there was a span of 14 bases. Germline-derived CDR1 and CDR2 are MGHRA and YSYEKL. The CDR3 reads CASTTGKKNSPLHF. DNA of the CDR3: TGCGCCAGCACCACAGGGAAGAAGAATTCACCCCTCCACTTT.

The rearrangement links TRBV27 to TRBJ2-7; D unclear. V shed 4 bases and J shed 2 bases, with 9 bases lying between them. CDR1 is MNHEY, CDR2 SMNVEV, per germline (reference sequence). The CDR3 runs 13 residues. CDR3 in amino acids: CASSSSPTYEQYF. Written as DNA, the CDR3 is TGTGCCAGCAGTTCCAGCCCCACCTACGAGCAGTACTTC.

The J gene is TRBJ1-3, the V gene TRBV5-6; D is perhaps TRBD1 (6 bases). Trimming pared 6 bases from V and 4 bases from J, leaving 17 bases between. Germline lookup yields CDR1 SGHDT and CDR2 YYEEEE. The CDR3 sequence is 15 residues long. This CDR3 reads CASTKGGARGNTIYF. The CDR3, as DNA: TGTGCCAGCACCAAAGGGGGGGCAAGAGGAAACACCATATATTTT.

The V and J genes are TRBV12-3 or TRBV12-4 and TRBJ1-2; D gene uncertain. There are 13 residues in the CDR3. Deletions cut 2 bases from V and 4 bases from J, with 8 bases between. The DNA for the CDR3 is TGTGCCAGCAGTTTAAGGCAGTTCTATGGCTACACCTTC. The encoded protein is CASSLRQFYGYTF.

This chain connects TRBV7-2 to TRBJ2-7; D might be TRBD2 (5 bases). In germline, CDR1 is SGHTA, CDR2 FQGNSA. V was shortened by 3 bases and J by 0 bases, with 15 bases between the two germline ends. This CDR3 is built from 16 residues. The DNA for the CDR3 is TGTGCCAGCAGCTTCGGCGGGCTCTCGAGCTCCTACGAGCAGTACTTC. It specifies CASSFGGLSSSYEQYF.

Here the CDR3 reads CASSLKTGHEQYF. In DNA, the CDR3 is TGTGCCAGCAGCTTGAAGACAGGGCACGAGCAGTACTTC. The chain has TRBV5-6 and TRBJ2-7; 7 nucleotides agree with TRBD1. This CDR3 comprises 13 residues. With V trimmed by 1 base and J by 5 bases, 3 bases remained unmatched. Germline CDR1 reads SGHDT; CDR2 reads YYEEEE.

The V and J genes are TRBV2 and TRBJ2-3; 10 nucleotides agree with TRBD2. Trimming took 6 bases from V and 1 from J; bases not matched to a gene: 4. Germline V gene data show CDR1 as SNHLY and CDR2 as FYNNEI. The CDR3 is 15 residues long. In DNA form, the CDR3 reads TGTGCCAGCAGCCCGCTAGCGGGGGGCACAGATACGCAGTATTTT. Its translation: CASSPLAGGTDTQYF.

This chain's CDR3 is CASSQLQGTGNTIYF. Here the CDR3 DNA reads TGTGCCAGCAGCCAGTTACAGGGAACAGGAAACACCATATATTTT. The chain combines TRBV14 with TRBJ1-3, with a weak D call TRBD1 (6 bases). This CDR3 region has 15 residues. The germline gives CDR1 SGHDN, CDR2 FVKESK. The V gene lost 3 bases and the J gene lost 4 bases, with 13 bases spanning the gap.

The gene calls are TRBV3-1 (or the pseudogene TRBV3-2) and TRBJ2-7; D possibly matches TRBD1 or TRBD2 (5 bases each). The germline CDR1 and CDR2 sequences are LGHDT and YNNKEL (reference sequence). The V end lost 1 base, the J end lost 6 bases, and 13 bases lay between the germline ends. This CDR3 comprises 14 residues. The chain's CDR3 is CASSQGSAGAEQYF. Written as DNA, the CDR3 is TGTGCCAGCAGCCAAGGATCCGCCGGGGCCGAGCAGTACTTC.